This T cell receptor (beta chain) was sequenced for a study of CD8 T cells in Susac syndrome. The multiple sclerosis control group consisted of treatment-naive patients whose relapsing-remitting disease, which was either stable or active, fulfilled revised McDonald criteria. Germline values: CDR1 SGHNT, CDR2 YYREEE (reference sequence). The J segment lost 5 bases and the V segment lost 4 bases, leaving 4 bases of the junction unmatched. CDR3 length equals 16 residues. Reverse transcription used roughly 0.45 to 1 ug RNA and random hexamers. TCRdb independently ran MiXCR on the immunoSEQ multiplex PCR reads; one entry per CDR3 protein. This sample carries 350,000 to 550,000 distinct CDR3 sequences, more than 80% of them seen once, and the ten largest clones take about 0.1%.

Sequencing used CD8+ T cells from PBMCs. This TCR came from a human donor with multiple sclerosis. The chain carries TRBV5-4 and TRBJ2-2, with TRBD2 matching 14 bases. CDR3 sequence: CASSPGLAGETGELFF. The CDR3 coding sequence is TGTGCCAGCAGCCCGGGACTAGCGGGGGAAACCGGGGAGCTGTTTTTT.